This TCR beta chain was retrieved from a study of blood T cell repertoires in COVID-19. Study-wide context: Samples of COVID-19 (acute and convalescent) were obtained from the United States, Italy and Spain.

Original data processing: Reference gene primer amplification yielded estimated nucleated cell counts. Measured with immunoSEQ multiplex PCR; TCRdb has only the in-frame clones, and not every one. V and J calls and clone size follow that table, whereas D and trimming were derived from the DNA. The sample contains roughly 240,000 clones, just under 85% of which appear only once. This CDR3 comprises 16 residues. Germline CDR1 SGDLS, CDR2 YYNGEE. J lost 1 base, V lost 0 bases, and 4 bases had no gene match. The chain links TRBV9 to TRBJ2-4; 7 bases line up with TRBD2. The sample taken for sequencing was peripheral blood. This clonotype originated in a woman of 80 years or more with acute or convalescent COVID-19. CDR3 in amino acids: CASSVGAGVAKNIQYF. In DNA, the CDR3 is TGTGCCAGCAGCGTAGGTGCGGGAGTCGCCAAAAACATTCAGTACTTC.